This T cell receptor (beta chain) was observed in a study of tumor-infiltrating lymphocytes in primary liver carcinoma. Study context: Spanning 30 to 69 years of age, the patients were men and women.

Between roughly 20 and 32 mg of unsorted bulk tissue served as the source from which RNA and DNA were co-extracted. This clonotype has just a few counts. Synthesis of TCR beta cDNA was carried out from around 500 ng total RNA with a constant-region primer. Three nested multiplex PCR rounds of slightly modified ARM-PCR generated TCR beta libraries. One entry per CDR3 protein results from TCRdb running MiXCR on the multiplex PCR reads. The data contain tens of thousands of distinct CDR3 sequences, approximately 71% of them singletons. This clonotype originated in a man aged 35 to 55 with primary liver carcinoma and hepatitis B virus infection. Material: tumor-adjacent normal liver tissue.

CDR3 protein: CASRDSTGELFF. The DNA for the CDR3 is TGTGCCAGCAGAGATTCCACCGGGGAGCTGTTTTTT. The chain carries TRBV7-7 and TRBJ2-2; D ambiguous. Germline CDR1 SSHAT, CDR2 FNYEAQ (reference sequence). V was trimmed by 6 bases and J by 4 bases, leaving 6 bases between them. The CDR3 extends over 12 amino acids. The complete variable domain, with remaining parts taken from reference TRBV7-7 and TRBJ2-2, reads GAGVSQSPRYKVTKRGQDVTLRCDPISSHATLYWYQQALGQGPEFLTYFNYEAQPDKSGLPSDRFSAERPEGSISTLTIQRTEQRDSAMYRCASRDSTGELFFGEGSRLTVL.